This T cell receptor beta chain was documented in a study of blood T cell repertoires in COVID-19. In the study overall: Sites in the United States, Italy and Spain provided acute and convalescent COVID-19 samples. T cells, B-cell-depleted T cells, or PBMCs supplied cDNA or gDNA.

Under the authors' procedure: Reference gene primers were amplified, and this amplification served to estimate nucleated cell counts. The repertoire was sequenced with immunoSEQ multiplex PCR; TCRdb's copy has only in-frame clones and lacks some. The D gene and trimming were derived from the DNA, and the V and J assignments and clone size from that table. The sample lists hundreds of thousands of clones, around 87% occurring once. The receptor's source is a woman aged 50 to 60 who had recovered from COVID-19. Specimen: peripheral blood.

CDR3 in amino acids: CASSQAGAGYTF. In DNA form, the CDR3 reads TGCGCCAGCAGCCAAGCCGGAGCTGGCTACACCTTC. This chain joins TRBV4-3 and TRBJ1-2; D is unresolved. Germline CDR1 LGHNA, CDR2 YSLEER. CDR3 length equals 12 residues. V gave up 1 base and J gave up 7 bases, with 7 bases separating them.